One sample yielded the 14 T cell receptor beta chains listed below, sequenced in a study of PD-1 blockade in classical Hodgkin lymphoma (dated by TCRdb to the early 2020s). The receptor library was made with the immunoSEQ multiplex PCR assay. The table was pulled from immuneACCESS by TCRdb, which kept in-frame rearrangements only. Such tables lose some clones; where checked, under half of the loss comes from unresolved V genes, and the rest has no known cause. For this sample the table gives approximately 100,000 clones, of which 75% to 90% were detected only once. The ten largest make up 5% to 7.5% of the sample. In the paper's terms, the time point label means: cycle 2 day 1 (C2D1) of nivolumab. Every trial patient had relapsed following autologous stem cell transplantation, and prior brentuximab vedotin exposure was what differed among cohorts A, B and C. The sequences come from peripheral blood mononuclear cells (PBMCs), collected before the second cycle of nivolumab. The source is a human donor with classical Hodgkin lymphoma.

J is TRBJ2-5 and V is TRBV27; D uncertain. Per the germline V gene, CDR1 is MNHEY and CDR2 is SMNVEV (reference sequence). V lost 4 bases, J lost 1 base, and 7 bases lay in between. This CDR3 is 13 amino acids long. This CDR3 is CASSSRTQETQYF. The CDR3 coding sequence is TGTGCCAGCAGTTCACGGACCCAAGAGACCCAGTACTTC.

The J gene is TRBJ2-3, the V gene TRBV6-4; D is ambiguous. V lost 3 bases, J lost 0 bases, and 7 bases lay in between. The CDR3 totals 14 residues. In germline, CDR1 is MRHNA, CDR2 SNTAGT. CDR3 sequence (DNA): TGTGCCAGCAGTGAGCATTCGAGCACAGATACGCAGTATTTT. Translating it yields CASSEHSSTDTQYF.

This chain uses TRBV4-1 with TRBJ2-3, with D uncertain. The ends were cut back, 1 base at V and 8 bases at J, with 10 bases in the middle. CDR1 MGHRA and CDR2 YSYEKL come from the germline V gene. The CDR3 is made up of 13 amino acids. The CDR3 spells CASSQGSEATQYF. The DNA of the CDR3 is TGCGCCAGCAGCCAAGGTTCGGAAGCTACGCAGTATTTT.

This sequence joins TRBV11-3 and TRBJ2-7; 7 bases map to TRBD1. V shed 0 bases, J shed 3 bases, and the junction held 5 bases outside the gene matches. CDR1 and CDR2 (germline): SGHNT, YENEEA. The CDR3 covers 15 residues. The CDR3 sequence is CASSLETGTVYEQYF. The DNA for the CDR3 is TGTGCCAGCAGCTTAGAGACAGGGACCGTCTACGAGCAGTACTTC.

The chain links TRBV7-9 to TRBJ1-3; D might be TRBD1 (5 bases). The germline V gene has CDR1 SEHNR and CDR2 FQNEAQ (reference sequence). The CDR3 is 13 amino acids. The V gene lost 4 bases and the J gene lost 8 bases, with 12 bases spanning the gap. The chain's CDR3 is CASSSGVIDTIYF. DNA of the CDR3: TGTGCCAGCAGCTCGGGGGTTATCGACACCATATATTTT.

The chain links TRBV11-2 to TRBJ2-7; tentative D call: TRBD2 (6 bases). CDR1 and CDR2 (germline): SGHAT, FQNNGV. The CDR3 extends over 14 amino acids. V was trimmed by 4 bases and J by 3 bases, leaving 13 bases between them. For the CDR3, the DNA is TGTGCCAGCAGCTCACTCAGGGACTTCTACGAGCAGTACTTC. Protein: CASSSLRDFYEQYF. The variable domain in full, completed from reference TRBV11-2 and TRBJ2-7, reads EAGVAQSPRYKIIEKRQSVAFWCNPISGHATLYWYQQILGQGPKLLIQFQNNGVVDDSQLPKDRFSAERLKGVDSTLKIQPAKLEDSAVYLCASSSLRDFYEQYFGPGTRLTVT.

The rearrangement joins TRBV19 to TRBJ2-1, with D possibly being TRBD1 (6 bases). Trimming removed 3 bases from V and 5 bases from J, with 11 bases in between. Germline CDR1 LNHDA, CDR2 SQIVND (reference sequence). The CDR3 totals 14 residues. The CDR3 is CASSIFGQHNEQFF. The CDR3 nucleotides are TGTGCCAGTAGTATCTTCGGACAGCACAATGAGCAGTTCTTC.

The V gene is TRBV4-2, the J gene TRBJ2-2; 11 bases match TRBD2. The V gene end was trimmed by 3 bases and the J gene end by 2 bases; junction bases not matched to a gene: 5. In germline, CDR1 is LGHNA, CDR2 YNFKEQ. There are 17 residues in the CDR3. The CDR3 sequence: CASSHGLAGGNTGELFF. CDR3 nucleotides: TGTGCCAGCAGCCACGGCCTAGCGGGAGGTAACACCGGGGAGCTGTTTTTT.

The V call is TRBV7-9, the J call TRBJ1-1; 7 nucleotides agree with TRBD1. Germline CDR1 is SEHNR and CDR2 is FQNEAQ (reference sequence). The CDR3 runs 15 residues. With V trimmed by 1 base and J by 1 base, 3 bases remained unmatched. The CDR3, as DNA: TGTGCCAGCAGCTTAGGTCCAGGGGGGAACACTGAAGCTTTCTTT. Its protein product is CASSLGPGGNTEAFF.

The chain employs TRBV10-3 and TRBJ2-7; no firm D call. Deletions cut 5 bases from V and 2 bases from J, with 10 bases between. The CDR3 contains 13 residues. In germline, CDR1 is ENHRY, CDR2 SYGVKD. The CDR3 spells CAISPPGAYEQYF. In nucleotides, the CDR3 is TGTGCCATCAGTCCCCCCGGAGCCTACGAGCAGTACTTC.

The chain recombines TRBV7-3 with TRBJ2-3; D unresolved. V dropped 3 bases and J dropped 0 bases, with 7 bases sitting between them. CDR3 size: 14 residues. Germline V CDR1 and CDR2: SGHTA, FQGTGA. CDR3 residues: CASSFQFSTDTQYF. The DNA for the CDR3 is TGTGCCAGCAGCTTCCAATTTAGCACAGATACGCAGTATTTT.

This sequence joins TRBV28 and TRBJ1-1; no clear D. CDR3 length: 13 amino acids. V lost 3 bases and J lost 6, with 11 bases in between. Per germline, CDR1 MDHEN and CDR2 SYDVKM. CDR3: CASSLIRAAEAFF. In DNA, the CDR3 is TGTGCCAGCAGTTTGATCCGGGCCGCTGAAGCTTTCTTT. The complete variable domain, with remaining parts taken from reference TRBV28 and TRBJ1-1, reads DVKVTQSSRYLVKRTGEKVFLECVQDMDHENMFWYRQDPGLGLRLIYFSYDVKMKEKGDIPEGYSVSREKKERFSLILESASTNQTSMYLCASSLIRAAEAFFGQGTRLTVV.

The J gene is TRBJ2-2, the V gene TRBV10-3, with TRBD1 as a possible D gene (5 bases). Deletions cut 10 bases from V and 2 bases from J, with 14 bases between. Looked up from germline, CDR1 is ENHRY and CDR2 is SYGVKD. This CDR3 has 14 residues. This CDR3 reads CATLTGKNTGELFF. As DNA, the CDR3 is TGTGCCACCCTAACAGGCAAAAACACCGGGGAGCTGTTTTTT.

The chain recombines TRBV6-6 with TRBJ1-1; D uncertain. The CDR3 consists of 15 residues. Germline V gene sequence: CDR1 MNHNY, CDR2 SVGAGI (reference sequence). V lost 5 bases and J lost 0, with 13 bases in between. The CDR3 region is CASSPGYGLNTEAFF. As DNA, the CDR3 is TGTGCCAGCAGTCCGGGGTATGGGCTGAACACTGAAGCTTTCTTT.